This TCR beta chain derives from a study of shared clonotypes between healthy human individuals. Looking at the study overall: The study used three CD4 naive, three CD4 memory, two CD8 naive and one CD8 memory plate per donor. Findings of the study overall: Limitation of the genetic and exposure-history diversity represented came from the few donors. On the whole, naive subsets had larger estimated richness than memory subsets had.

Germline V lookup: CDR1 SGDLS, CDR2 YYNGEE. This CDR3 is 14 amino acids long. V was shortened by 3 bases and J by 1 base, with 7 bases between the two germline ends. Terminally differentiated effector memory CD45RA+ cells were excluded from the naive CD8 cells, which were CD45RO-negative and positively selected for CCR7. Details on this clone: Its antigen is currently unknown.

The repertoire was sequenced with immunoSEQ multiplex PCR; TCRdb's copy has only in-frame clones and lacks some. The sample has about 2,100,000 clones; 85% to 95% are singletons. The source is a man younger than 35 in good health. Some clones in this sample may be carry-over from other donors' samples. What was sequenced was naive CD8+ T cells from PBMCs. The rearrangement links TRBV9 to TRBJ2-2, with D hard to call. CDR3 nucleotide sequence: TGTGCCAGCAGCGGATTACAGAACACCGGGGAGCTGTTTTTT. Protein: CASSGLQNTGELFF.